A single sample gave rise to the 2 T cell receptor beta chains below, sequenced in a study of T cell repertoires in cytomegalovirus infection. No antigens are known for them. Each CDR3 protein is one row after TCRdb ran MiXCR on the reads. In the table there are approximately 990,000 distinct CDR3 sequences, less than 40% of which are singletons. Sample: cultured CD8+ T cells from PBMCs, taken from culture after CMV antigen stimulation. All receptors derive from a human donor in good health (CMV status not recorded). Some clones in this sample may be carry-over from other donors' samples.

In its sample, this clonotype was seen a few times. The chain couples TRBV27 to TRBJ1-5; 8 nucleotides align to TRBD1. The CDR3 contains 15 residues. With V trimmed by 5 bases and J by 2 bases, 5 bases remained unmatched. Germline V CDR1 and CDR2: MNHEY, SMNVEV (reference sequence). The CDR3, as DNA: TGTGCCAGCAGTGGTTCGGGACAGGGCAATCAGCCCCAGCATTTT. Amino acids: CASSGSGQGNQPQHF.

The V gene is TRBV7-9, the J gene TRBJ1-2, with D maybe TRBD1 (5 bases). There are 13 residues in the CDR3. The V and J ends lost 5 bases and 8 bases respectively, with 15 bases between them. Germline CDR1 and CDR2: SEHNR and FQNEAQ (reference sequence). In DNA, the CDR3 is TGTGCCAGCAGCCCACCTCATAGGGACGGCTACACCTTC. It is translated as CASSPPHRDGYTF.